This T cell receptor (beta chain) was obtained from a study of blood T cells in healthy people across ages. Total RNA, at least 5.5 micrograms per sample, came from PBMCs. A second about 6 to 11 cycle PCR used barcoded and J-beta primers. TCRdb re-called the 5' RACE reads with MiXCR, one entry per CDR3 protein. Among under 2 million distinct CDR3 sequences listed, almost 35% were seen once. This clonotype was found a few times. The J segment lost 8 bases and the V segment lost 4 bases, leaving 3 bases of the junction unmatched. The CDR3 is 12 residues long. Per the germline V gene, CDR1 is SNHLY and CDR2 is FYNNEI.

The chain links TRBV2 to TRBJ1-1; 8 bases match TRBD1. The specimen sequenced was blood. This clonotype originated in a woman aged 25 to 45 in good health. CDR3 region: CASSARTGEAFF. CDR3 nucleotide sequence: TGTGCCAGCAGTGCCCGGACAGGGGAAGCTTTCTTT.